This passage covers 12 T cell receptor beta chains from one sample sequenced in a study of shared clonotypes between healthy human individuals. Profiled with immunoSEQ multiplex PCR; TCRdb holds only in-frame clones, not every one. The data contain about 600,000 clones, roughly 97% of them seen just once; the ten biggest clones take up approximately 0.057%. Sequenced sample: naive CD4+ T cells sorted from blood. Subset denoted: CD45RA+ positively selected. Receptors originate from a woman in her twenties or thirties in good health.

The rearrangement links TRBV18 to TRBJ2-7, with 7 bases that match TRBD2. CDR1 is KGHSH, CDR2 LQKENI, per germline. The CDR3 totals 15 residues. The J segment lost 9 bases and the V segment lost 3 bases, leaving 14 bases of the junction unmatched. CDR3 DNA: TGTGCCAGCTCACCCAATAATGGGAGGGCCATGGGGCAGTACTTC. It is translated as CASSPNNGRAMGQYF.

V usage is TRBV10-2 and J usage is TRBJ2-2, with D unclear. The CDR3 runs to 12 residues. The germline V gene encodes CDR1 WSHSY and CDR2 SAAADI. V was pared by 7 bases and J by 1 base, with 4 bases between. The DNA for the CDR3 is TGCGCCAGCAAAAGGAACACCGGGGAGCTGTTTTTT. Protein: CASKRNTGELFF.

CDR3 bases: TGTGCCAGCAGTTTAAGGGTAGCCTACGAGCAGTACTTC. Translated, it gives CASSLRVAYEQYF. The chain is built from TRBV28 and TRBJ2-7; D ambiguous. Trimming took off 2 bases at V and 2 bases at J, with 7 bases between the two ends. The germline V gene has CDR1 MDHEN and CDR2 SYDVKM. The CDR3 is made up of 13 amino acids.

This clone is a singleton in its sample. The V gene is TRBV6-1, the J gene TRBJ1-3; D gene unclear. CDR3 length equals 13 residues. The V gene lost 2 bases and the J gene lost 4 bases, with 6 bases spanning the gap. CDR1 and CDR2 (germline): MNHNS, SASEGT. The CDR3 is CASSEFAGNTIYF. The DNA of the CDR3 is TGTGCCAGCAGTGAATTTGCGGGAAACACCATATATTTT.

The chain is built from TRBV19 and TRBJ1-4; D is possibly TRBD1 (6 bases). CDR1 and CDR2 from the germline V gene are LNHDA and SQIVND (reference sequence). The V end was cut by 6 bases, the J end by 5 bases, with 16 bases between. This CDR3 has 15 residues. The CDR3 DNA sequence: TGTGCCAGTAGGCTCCTACAGGGCCCCAATGAAAAACTGTTTTTT. It specifies CASRLLQGPNEKLFF.

V usage is TRBV5-5 and J usage is TRBJ2-7; D might be TRBD2 (5 bases). The CDR3 consists of 13 residues. The germline V gene encodes CDR1 SGHKS and CDR2 YYEKEE (reference sequence). Trimming cost V 4 bases and J 5 bases, with 13 bases left between them. In DNA form, the CDR3 reads TGTGCCAGCAGCCTGCTTAGCGCAGACGAGCAGTACTTC. Translated, it gives CASSLLSADEQYF.

This clone was observed a single time. J is TRBJ2-5 and V is TRBV30; 16 positions agree with TRBD2. The last part of the DNA fits TRBJ2-7 better; the J call may be wrong. CDR1 GTSNPN and CDR2 SVGIG come from the germline V gene (reference sequence). The CDR3 spans 18 residues. CDR3 bases: TGTGCCTGGAGTGACCCGGGACTAGCGGGAGGGCAAACCTACGAGCAGTACTTC. Translated, it gives CAWSDPGLAGGQTYEQYF.

The rearrangement links TRBV6-1 to TRBJ1-1, with D uncertain. V was shortened by 4 bases and J by 5 bases, with 11 bases between the two germline ends. CDR3 length: 13 residues. Germline V gives CDR1 MNHNS, CDR2 SASEGT. The DNA of the CDR3 is TGTGCCAGCAGTGGTAAGACATGGACTGAAGCTTTCTTT. The encoded protein is CASSGKTWTEAFF.

J is TRBJ2-7 and V is TRBV29-1, with 10 bases lining up with TRBD1. Germline loops: CDR1 SQVTM, CDR2 ANQGSEA. The CDR3 is made up of 14 amino acids. Trimming took 4 bases from V and 4 from J; bases not matched to a gene: 7. The CDR3 DNA reads TGCAGCGTTGCTCCGGGGACAGGGGTATACGAGCAGTACTTC. It encodes CSVAPGTGVYEQYF.

The chain uses TRBV7-3 and TRBJ2-5; no definite D call. This CDR3 spans 16 amino acids. The germline V and J ends were trimmed by 5 bases and 4 bases, with 20 bases remaining between them. Germline V lookup: CDR1 SGHTA, CDR2 FQGTGA. The CDR3 DNA follows: TGTGCCAGCAGCCCTCCGGTTGAACAAAGTAGAGAGACCCAGTACTTC. Its protein is CASSPPVEQSRETQYF.

The chain joins TRBV5-1 to TRBJ2-2, with 15 bases aligning to TRBD2. V was pared by 2 bases and J by 8 bases, with 7 bases of the junction left unmatched. CDR1 and CDR2 from the germline V gene are SGHRS and YFSETQ. The CDR3 length is 17 residues. Here the CDR3 reads CASSLGTSGRPPGELFF. CDR3 nucleotide sequence: TGCGCCAGCAGCTTAGGGACTAGCGGGAGGCCCCCAGGGGAGCTGTTTTTT.

This chain joins TRBV18 and TRBJ2-5, with 9 bases aligning to TRBD1. This CDR3 is built from 16 residues. Per germline, CDR1 KGHSH and CDR2 LQKENI. With 2 bases clipped from V and 5 bases from J, the junction kept 9 bases outside the gene matches. CDR3: CASSPTTGGPQETQYF. The CDR3 DNA reads as TGTGCCAGCTCACCAACGACAGGGGGACCCCAGGAGACCCAGTACTTC.